The clone carrying this TCR beta chain turned up a few times. These data are taken from a study of blood T cell repertoires in COVID-19. Across the study: Acute and convalescent COVID-19 specimens originated in the United States, Italy and Spain. Nucleic acid was either cDNA or gDNA, and it came from T cells, B-cell-depleted T cells, or PBMCs.

The assay was immunoSEQ multiplex PCR, and TCRdb's table has in-frame clones only and misses some. The sample consists of approximately 350,000 clones, 80% to 90% of them appearing once. The germline V gene has CDR1 SGHNT and CDR2 YYREEE (reference sequence). The CDR3 runs to 15 residues. V trimming: 0 bases; J trimming: 5 bases; junction bases outside the gene matches: 7. The origin of this receptor is a man in his forties with acute or convalescent COVID-19. The sample taken for sequencing was peripheral blood. The chain links TRBV5-4 to TRBJ1-2, with TRBD1 matching 7 bases. The chain's CDR3 is CASSLDGQGVYGYTF. The CDR3 nucleotides are TGTGCCAGCAGCTTGGACGGGCAGGGGGTATATGGCTACACCTTC.